The 4 T cell receptor beta chains below all came from one sample that was sequenced in a study of T cells in Graves' hyperthyroidism and ophthalmopathy (dated by TCRdb to about 2019). The library was generated by multiplex PCR. Sequencing used an Illumina HiSeq 2000. The TCR beta CDR3 regions were amplified from the RNA transcripts. A first-round RT-PCR of the TCR CDR3 used the HTBI primer set with the Qiagen OneStep RT-PCR kit. The raw public data were reprocessed by TCRdb itself: fastp quality trimming at Q25, MiXCR clonotype calling, in-frame beta chains only. Merged by CDR3 protein, the rows form single entries marked with the most common genes and DNA. The sample table lists some 580,000 distinct CDR3 sequences, roughly a sixth of them with a count of one. The ten largest clones add up to roughly 3% of the sample. The source material was blood. These receptor sequences come from a woman between 40 and 50 years old with Graves' ophthalmopathy.

This clonotype was detected ten times or more. This sequence joins TRBV5-1 and TRBJ1-1; 7 nucleotides align to TRBD1. The CDR3 runs to 18 residues. From germline, CDR1 is SGHRS and CDR2 YFSETQ. The ends lost 0 bases at V and 2 bases at J; junction bases unmatched: 13. Here the CDR3 reads CASSLGWDSSPTNTEAFF. The DNA for the CDR3 is TGCGCCAGCAGCTTGGGGTGGGACAGTTCCCCAACCAACACTGAAGCTTTCTTT.

This clonotype came up many times. The chain employs TRBV3-1 and TRBJ2-1; D could derive from TRBD1 or TRBD2 (6 bases each). The CDR3 totals 14 residues. Germline V gene sequence: CDR1 LGHDT, CDR2 YNNKEL (reference sequence). Trimming cost V 1 base and J 7 bases, with 11 bases left between them. In nucleotides, the CDR3 is TGTGCCAGCAGCCAAGTCGGGGGCGGGAATGAGCAGTTCTTC. Protein product: CASSQVGGGNEQFF.

The chain carries TRBV19 and TRBJ1-1; D gene unclear. In germline, CDR1 is LNHDA, CDR2 SQIVND (reference sequence). This CDR3 comprises 12 residues. V was cut by 5 bases and J by 3 bases, with 7 bases left in between. CDR3 in amino acids: CASSLTYTEAFF. In DNA, the CDR3 is TGTGCCAGTAGTCTCACCTACACTGAAGCTTTCTTT.

This clonotype came up a few times. V usage is TRBV3-1 and J usage is TRBJ2-1; TRBD2 matches 11 bases. The CDR3 sequence is 17 residues long. Germline V gene sequence: CDR1 LGHDT, CDR2 YNNKEL (reference sequence). Trimming removed 0 bases from V and 4 bases from J; junction bases left unmatched: 5. CDR3 coding DNA: TGTGCCAGCAGCCAAGAGGTGTCTAGCGGGGGGTACAATGAGCAGTTCTTC. Translated: CASSQEVSSGGYNEQFF.